These 9 T cell receptor beta chains were sequenced from one sample in a study of cytomegalovirus exposure and HLA in healthy donors. Amplification used 60 Vbeta primers and 13 Jbeta primers. The data were produced by immunoSEQ multiplex PCR, yet TCRdb's version contains in-frame clones alone and is incomplete. The table has approximately 130,000 clones, 77% seen once. Sequencing was carried out using PBMCs. These receptors all come from a man aged 18 to 30 in good health and CMV-seropositive.

This clone was observed a handful of times. V usage is TRBV30 and J usage is TRBJ1-2, with TRBD1 identical over 8 bases. This CDR3 has 13 residues. CDR1 is GTSNPN, CDR2 SVGIG, per germline (reference sequence). V was pared by 2 bases and J by 8 bases, with 7 bases of the junction left unmatched. Here the CDR3 reads CAWSSTRTGGYTF. The CDR3 nucleotides are TGTGCCTGGAGTTCCACAAGGACAGGGGGCTACACCTTC.

This rearrangement joins TRBV6-1 to TRBJ2-7; TRBD1 matches at 7 bases. Germline lookup yields CDR1 MNHNS and CDR2 SASEGT. Trimming removed 6 bases from V and 2 bases from J; junction bases left unmatched: 1. CDR3 size: 12 residues. This CDR3 is CASRQGTYEQYF. The CDR3 DNA sequence: TGTGCCAGCAGACAGGGGACCTACGAGCAGTACTTC.

This CDR3 is CASRRMGGLTDTQYF. The CDR3 DNA sequence: TGCGCCAGCAGACGGATGGGAGGCCTCACAGATACGCAGTATTTT. The chain joins TRBV5-1 to TRBJ2-3; perhaps TRBD2 as D (6 bases). CDR3 length equals 15 residues. Trimming took 5 bases from V and 2 from J, leaving 15 bases between them. Germline CDR1 SGHRS, CDR2 YFSETQ.

This clone was seen only a few times. V gene TRBV27 combines with J gene TRBJ2-7; perhaps TRBD1 as D (6 bases). V lost 7 bases and J lost 5, with 21 bases in between. The CDR3 spans 15 residues. In germline, CDR1 is MNHEY, CDR2 SMNVEV (reference sequence). The CDR3, as DNA: TGTGCCAGCATACCTTGGGGGCAGGGTAGACACGAGCAGTACTTC. It is translated as CASIPWGQGRHEQYF.

This clone was recorded a few times. This chain links TRBV7-9 with TRBJ1-6; perhaps TRBD1 as D (5 bases). The CDR3 is made up of 15 amino acids. CDR1 is SEHNR, CDR2 FQNEAQ, per germline (reference sequence). V lost 5 bases and J 6 bases, leaving 14 bases between the germline ends. CDR3 sequence: CASSTRAGFNSPLHF. The CDR3 DNA follows: TGTGCCAGCAGCACCCGGGCAGGGTTTAATTCACCCCTCCACTTT. Based on the CDR3 plus reference TRBV7-9 and TRBJ1-6, the full variable domain is DTGVSQNPRHKITKRGQNVTFRCDPISEHNRLYWYRQTLGQGPEFLTYFQNEAQLEKSRLLSDRFSAERPKGSFSTLEIQRTEQGDSAMYLCASSTRAGFNSPLHFGNGTRLTVT.

The chain recombines TRBV5-4 with TRBJ1-1, with D uncertain. Germline V gives CDR1 SGHNT, CDR2 YYREEE (reference sequence). Between the trimmed V and J ends, which lost 0 bases and 1 base, there was a span of 13 bases. This CDR3 comprises 16 residues. The CDR3 bases are TGTGCCAGCAGCTTGGAGACTCCCTGGAGGAACACTGAAGCTTTCTTT. Protein sequence: CASSLETPWRNTEAFF.

The chain carries TRBV4-1 and TRBJ2-7; 12 nucleotides align to TRBD2. The CDR3 sequence is 17 residues long. Germline lookup yields CDR1 MGHRA and CDR2 YSYEKL. V gave up 1 base and J gave up 2 bases; unmatched junction bases: 6. DNA of the CDR3: TGCGCCAGCAGCCAAGGATTGAGACTAGCGGGAGCCTACGAGCAGTACTTC. This codes for CASSQGLRLAGAYEQYF.

The chain has TRBV7-6 and TRBJ1-1, with D tentatively TRBD1 (6 bases). This CDR3 spans 15 amino acids. CDR1 SGHVS and CDR2 FNYEAQ come from the germline V gene. V lost 1 base and J 3 bases, leaving 12 bases between the germline ends. CDR3 residues: CASSLEGGGDTEAFF. CDR3 nucleotides: TGTGCCAGCAGCTTAGAAGGGGGGGGTGACACTGAAGCTTTCTTT.

The chain employs TRBV7-9 and TRBJ1-2; possibly TRBD1 for D (6 bases). The germline V and J ends were trimmed by 0 bases and 0 bases, with 8 bases remaining between them. Germline values: CDR1 SEHNR, CDR2 FQNEAQ (reference sequence). This CDR3 has 15 amino acids. CDR3 residues: CASSLADSTNYGYTF. CDR3 nucleotide sequence: TGTGCCAGCAGCTTAGCGGACAGCACTAACTATGGCTACACCTTC.